The source of this TCR beta chain is a study of OX40 agonist ivuxolimab in advanced cancers. The data were produced by immunoSEQ multiplex PCR, yet TCRdb's version contains in-frame clones alone and is incomplete. The table records some 130,000 clones, roughly 91% of them present only once. Trimming removed 0 bases from V and 1 base from J, with 4 bases in between. The CDR3 consists of 12 residues. From germline, CDR1 is GTSNPN and CDR2 SVGIG (reference sequence). This clone was detected only once. The sequence derives from an adult with an advanced solid tumor such as melanoma, head and neck, liver or kidney cancer. This chain uses TRBV30 with TRBJ2-7; D ambiguous. Material: CD4+ or CD8+ T cells sorted from blood, obtained in a trial of the OX40 agonist ivuxolimab. The CDR3 DNA follows: TGTGCCTGGAGTGTTATTTCCTACGAGCAGTACTTC. Translation gives CAWSVISYEQYF.